The 4 T cell receptor beta chains in this list originate from one sample, sequenced in a study of PD-1 blockade in classical Hodgkin lymphoma. Every patient was affected by relapse after autologous stem cell transplantation, while exposure to brentuximab vedotin was not uniform. Only in-frame clones appear in the TCRdb table, and some are missing; sequencing was by immunoSEQ multiplex PCR. The table includes about 40,000 clones, about 82% detected once. Here the sequenced sample was peripheral blood mononuclear cells (PBMCs), taken at baseline. The receptors originated from a human donor with classical Hodgkin lymphoma.

This chain connects TRBV2 to TRBJ2-3; 9 bases are a match to TRBD1. With 8 bases clipped from V and 4 bases from J, the junction kept 10 bases outside the gene matches. This CDR3 spans 15 amino acids. The germline V gene has CDR1 SNHLY and CDR2 FYNNEI. CDR3 sequence (DNA): TGTGCCAGCTCTTACCGGGACAGGGACCCAGATACGCAGTATTTT. The encoded protein is CASSYRDRDPDTQYF.

The sample holds one count of this clone. This CDR3 reads CASSVAASGGTDTQYF. Here the CDR3 DNA reads TGTGCCAGCAGTGTGGCAGCGTCCGGGGGCACAGATACGCAGTATTTT. V and J are TRBV2 and TRBJ2-3, with a weak D call TRBD2 (5 bases). The CDR3 is made up of 16 amino acids. From germline, CDR1 is SNHLY and CDR2 FYNNEI. V shed 4 bases and J shed 1 base, with 15 bases lying between them.

This chain joins TRBV4-2 and TRBJ2-1; D could derive from TRBD1 or TRBD2 (5 bases each). V was pared by 6 bases and J by 0 bases, with 18 bases between. CDR3 length equals 17 residues. Germline V gene data show CDR1 as LGHNA and CDR2 as YNFKEQ. CDR3 in amino acids: CASSRGPHLSSYNEQFF. The CDR3, as DNA: TGTGCCAGCAGTAGGGGACCCCATTTGAGCTCCTACAATGAGCAGTTCTTC.

The chain links TRBV7-9 to TRBJ2-1; no reliable D call. This CDR3 is built from 16 residues. V lost 2 bases to trimming and J lost 4 bases, with 15 bases between them. Germline loops: CDR1 SEHNR, CDR2 FQNEAQ (reference sequence). CDR3 nucleotides: TGTGCCAGCAGCTTAAGACCAGGAGTTAAATACAATGAGCAGTTCTTC. It encodes CASSLRPGVKYNEQFF.